The 14 T cell receptor beta chains in this list originate from one sample, sequenced in a study of human T cells and chemical hapten exposure. Using its own MiXCR run on the RACE reads, TCRdb lists one record per CDR3 protein. The sample consists of 85,000 to 100,000 distinct CDR3 sequences, around 25% of them appearing once. Described time point: patch test 3, about 24 weeks after DPC sensitization. Treatment in this sample: therapeutic diphenylcyclopropenone sensitization with weekly scalp DPC. The sample here was whole blood, taken in connection with sensitization to the hapten diphenylcyclopropenone (DPC). All receptors derive from a man between 35 and 55 years old with alopecia areata. Some clones in this sample may be carry-over from other donors' samples.

This clonotype was seen a few times. The chain recombines TRBV7-2 with TRBJ2-3; D may be TRBD2 (6 bases). The CDR3 length is 16 residues. Germline V gene lookup returns CDR1 SGHTA and CDR2 FQGNSA. Trimming removed 1 base at V and 1 base at J, with 12 bases between. In DNA, the CDR3 is TGTGCCAGCAGCTTAGTTTTGCGGGAAGGCACAGATACGCAGTATTTT. This codes for CASSLVLREGTDTQYF.

The genes are TRBV6-5 and TRBJ2-7; no clear D gene. Germline V gene sequence: CDR1 MNHEY, CDR2 SVGAGI. The CDR3 extends over 14 amino acids. Between the trimmed V and J ends, which lost 0 bases and 2 bases, there was a span of 8 bases. The CDR3 here is CASSYSRTTYEQYF. CDR3 sequence (DNA): TGTGCCAGCAGTTACTCGAGGACGACCTACGAGCAGTACTTC.

This clonotype was counted a few times. The J gene is TRBJ2-7, the V gene TRBV2; D gene unclear. CDR3 length equals 13 residues. Germline V gene lookup returns CDR1 SNHLY and CDR2 FYNNEI. V lost 5 bases, J lost 3 bases, and 11 bases lay in between. Written as DNA, the CDR3 is TGTGCCAGCAGTAACGACAAGTACTACGAGCAGTACTTC. It codes for CASSNDKYYEQYF. The full variable domain, completed using reference TRBV2 and TRBJ2-7, is EPEVTQTPSHQVTQMGQEVILRCVPISNHLYFYWYRQILGQKVEFLVSFYNNEISEKSEIFDDQFSVERPDGSNFTLKIRSTKLEDSAMYFCASSNDKYYEQYFGPGTRLTVT.

The chain recombines TRBV12-3 or TRBV12-4 with TRBJ2-3; TRBD2 matches at 12 bases. V dropped 6 bases and J dropped 4; count of bases not matched to a gene: 5. CDR3 length: 15 amino acids. The CDR3 is CASRELAGGADTQYF. The CDR3 DNA sequence: TGTGCCAGCAGGGAACTAGCGGGAGGAGCAGATACGCAGTATTTT.

The chain recombines TRBV11-3 with TRBJ2-1, with D possibly being TRBD1 (6 bases). The CDR3 sequence is 13 residues long. V was trimmed by 1 base and J by 9 bases, leaving 10 bases between them. The germline CDR1 and CDR2 sequences are SGHNT and YENEEA. CDR3 region: CASSLAGGGEQFF. The CDR3 nucleotides read TGTGCCAGCAGCTTAGCTGGGGGCGGTGAGCAGTTCTTC.

The chain joins TRBV11-1 to TRBJ2-1, with TRBD1 matching 11 bases. V dropped 4 bases and J dropped 4; count of bases not matched to a gene: 9. This CDR3 comprises 17 residues. The germline V gene has CDR1 SGHAT and CDR2 FQDESV (reference sequence). This chain's CDR3 is CASSSQGQGARYNEQFF. The CDR3 bases are TGTGCCAGCAGCTCCCAAGGACAGGGGGCGCGATACAATGAGCAGTTCTTC.

The gene calls are TRBV20-1 and TRBJ2-1; D gene unclear. The length of the CDR3 is 15 residues. Per germline, CDR1 DFQATT and CDR2 SNEGSKA (reference sequence). With 1 base removed from V and 4 bases from J, the gap between germline ends came to 14 bases. CDR3 nucleotides: TGCAGTGCTAGAGGGACCACCTTACCTTACAATGAGCAGTTCTTC. This translates into CSARGTTLPYNEQFF.

V and J are TRBV5-1 and TRBJ1-1, with D possibly matching TRBD1 (5 bases). Germline values: CDR1 SGHRS, CDR2 YFSETQ. This CDR3 has 15 residues. V lost 0 bases and J 3 bases, leaving 12 bases between the germline ends. CDR3 in DNA: TGCGCCAGCAGCTTGGTAGCAGGGCCAGACACTGAAGCTTTCTTT. Protein sequence: CASSLVAGPDTEAFF. Based on the CDR3 plus reference TRBV5-1 and TRBJ1-1, the full variable domain is KAGVTQTPRYLIKTRGQQVTLSCSPISGHRSVSWYQQTPGQGLQFLFEYFSETQRNKGNFPGRFSGRQFSNSRSEMNVSTLELGDSALYLCASSLVAGPDTEAFFGQGTRLTVV.

A few counts support this clonotype. The CDR3 loop reads CASRSAGTLYEQYF. CDR3 bases: TGTGCCAGCAGATCTGCGGGGACACTTTACGAGCAGTACTTC. The V and J genes are TRBV7-2 and TRBJ2-7; D is tentatively TRBD1 or TRBD2 (6 bases each). V shed 6 bases and J shed 4 bases, with 16 bases lying between them. Germline values: CDR1 SGHTA, CDR2 FQGNSA. The CDR3 is 14 amino acids.

V usage is TRBV20-1 and J usage is TRBJ2-1; tentative D call: TRBD2 (5 bases). CDR1 is DFQATT, CDR2 SNEGSKA, per germline (reference sequence). The CDR3 runs 15 residues. V was trimmed by 6 bases and J by 4 bases, leaving 19 bases between them. CDR3 coding DNA: TGCAGTGCATCCCCGACTATCATAAGGTACAATGAGCAGTTCTTC. Residues: CSASPTIIRYNEQFF.

Only a few counts were recorded for this clonotype. This chain's CDR3 is CASSLVAGGWQFF. CDR3 DNA sequence: TGTGCCAGCAGCTTAGTAGCGGGAGGATGGCAGTTCTTC. The V gene is TRBV7-9, the J gene TRBJ2-1; 10 bases map to TRBD2. The V segment lost 1 base and the J segment 12 bases; nucleotides outside the gene matches: 3. Looked up from germline, CDR1 is SEHNR and CDR2 is FQNEAQ (reference sequence). CDR3 size: 13 residues.

This clonotype has more than one count but fewer than ten. This chain connects TRBV6-5 to TRBJ2-7; D is ambiguous. The CDR3 is made up of 14 amino acids. V was clipped by 8 bases and J by 2 bases, with 16 bases between them. Per germline, CDR1 MNHEY and CDR2 SVGAGI. CDR3 coding DNA: TGTGCCAGCGGTGCAGGCCTAAACACCTACGAGCAGTACTTC. This codes for CASGAGLNTYEQYF.

This clonotype appeared a few times. The V gene is TRBV28, the J gene TRBJ2-7; tentative D call: TRBD2 (6 bases). V dropped 6 bases and J dropped 3 bases, with 24 bases sitting between them. The CDR3 extends over 17 amino acids. CDR1 is MDHEN, CDR2 SYDVKM, per germline. CDR3 nucleotide sequence: TGTGCCAGCAGCAACCCTTCGATCCATGCGGGGAGCTACGAGCAGTACTTC. This gives the protein CASSNPSIHAGSYEQYF.

The chain employs TRBV6-9 and TRBJ1-5; no clear D gene. The CDR3 runs 18 residues. From germline, CDR1 is MNHGY and CDR2 SVAAGI. Trimming took 2 bases from V and 3 from J, leaving 20 bases between them. CDR3 nucleotides: TGTGCCAGCAGTTATCCAAGGTCAGGTGATAGATACAATCAGCCCCAGCATTTT. Protein product: CASSYPRSGDRYNQPQHF.